This TCR beta chain comes out of a study of blood T cell repertoires in COVID-19. Study-wide context: Nucleic acid was either cDNA or gDNA, and it came from T cells, B-cell-depleted T cells, or PBMCs.

TCRdb keeps only in-frame clones here, not all; method: immunoSEQ multiplex PCR. The profile shows 25,000 to 35,000 clones, 84% of them singletons. The germline CDR1 and CDR2 sequences are MNHNY and SVGAGI (reference sequence). V gave up 7 bases and J gave up 5 bases, with 15 bases separating them. The CDR3 has 14 amino acids. Sequenced sample: peripheral blood. The rearrangement joins TRBV6-6 to TRBJ2-1; unclear D gene. The TCR was taken from a woman aged 80 or over with acute or convalescent COVID-19. CDR3: CASTRPFLNNEQFF. The CDR3 DNA sequence: TGTGCCAGCACGAGGCCTTTCCTGAACAATGAGCAGTTCTTC.